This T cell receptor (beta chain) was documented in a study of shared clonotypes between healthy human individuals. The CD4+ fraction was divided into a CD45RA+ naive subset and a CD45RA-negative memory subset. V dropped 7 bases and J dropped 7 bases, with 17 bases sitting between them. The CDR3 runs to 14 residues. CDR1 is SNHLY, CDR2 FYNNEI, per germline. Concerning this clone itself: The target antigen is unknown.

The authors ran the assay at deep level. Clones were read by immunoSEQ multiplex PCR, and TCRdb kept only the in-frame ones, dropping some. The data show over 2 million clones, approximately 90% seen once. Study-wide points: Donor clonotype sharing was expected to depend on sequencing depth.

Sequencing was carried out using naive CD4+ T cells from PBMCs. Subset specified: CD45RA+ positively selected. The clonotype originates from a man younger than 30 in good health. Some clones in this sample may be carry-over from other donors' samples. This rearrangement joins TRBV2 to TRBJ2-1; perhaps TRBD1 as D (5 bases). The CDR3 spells CASTTTAPGNEQFF. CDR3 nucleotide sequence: TGTGCCAGCACGACAACGGCCCCAGGGAATGAGCAGTTCTTC.